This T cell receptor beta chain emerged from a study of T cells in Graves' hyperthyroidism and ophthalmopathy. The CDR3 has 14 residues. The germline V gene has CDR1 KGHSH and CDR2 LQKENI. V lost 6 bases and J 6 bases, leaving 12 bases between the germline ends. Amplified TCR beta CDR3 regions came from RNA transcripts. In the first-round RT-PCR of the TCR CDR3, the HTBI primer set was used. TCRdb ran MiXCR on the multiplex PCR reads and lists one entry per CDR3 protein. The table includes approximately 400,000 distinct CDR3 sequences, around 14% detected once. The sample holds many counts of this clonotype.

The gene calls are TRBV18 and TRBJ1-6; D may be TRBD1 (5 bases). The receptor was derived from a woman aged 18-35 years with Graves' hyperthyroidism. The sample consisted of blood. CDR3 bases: TGTGCCAGCTCGTCGGCGGGGCCTAATTCACCCCTCCACTTT. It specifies CASSSAGPNSPLHF.